The 2 T cell receptor beta chains below were found in one sample sequenced in a study of cytomegalovirus exposure and HLA in healthy donors. Researchers ran the PCR with 60 Vbeta and 13 Jbeta primers. Measured with immunoSEQ multiplex PCR; TCRdb has only the in-frame clones, and not every one. Among some 110,000 clones, over 70% were seen once, and the ten largest hold roughly 8.6%. The sequencing sample was made of PBMCs. All receptors come from a middle-aged woman in good health and CMV-seropositive.

The rearrangement links TRBV5-1 to TRBJ2-2, with 8 bases aligning to TRBD1. From germline, CDR1 is SGHRS and CDR2 YFSETQ. The CDR3 sequence is 15 residues long. The J segment lost 1 base and the V segment lost 4 bases, leaving 3 bases of the junction unmatched. The DNA of the CDR3 is TGCGCCAGCAGCAAAGGGACAGGGAACACCGGGGAGCTGTTTTTT. It specifies CASSKGTGNTGELFF.

V gene TRBV10-3 combines with J gene TRBJ2-7; TRBD1 matches 8 bases. The CDR3 is made up of 14 amino acids. Trimming took 0 bases from V and 3 from J; bases not matched to a gene: 1. Per the germline V gene, CDR1 is ENHRY and CDR2 is SYGVKD. The CDR3 reads CAISESGQDYEQYF. The DNA of the CDR3 is TGTGCCATCAGTGAGTCGGGACAGGACTACGAGCAGTACTTC.